This T cell receptor beta chain was identified during a study of OX40 agonist ivuxolimab in advanced cancers. Overall study findings and caveats: Clonal expansion in partial responders at 0.1-3.0 mg/kg ranked among the lowest.

TCRdb's copy holds only in-frame clones and misses some; the assay was immunoSEQ multiplex PCR. Of approximately 77,000 clones in the sample, around four fifths were seen once. The ends were cut back, 3 bases at V and 1 base at J, with 7 bases in the middle. The CDR3 length is 14 residues. The germline gives CDR1 SEHNR, CDR2 FQNEAQ (reference sequence). About this clone itself: What it binds is unknown.

The source material was CD4+ or CD8+ T cells sorted from blood, sampled in a trial of the OX40 agonist ivuxolimab. The TCR was taken from an adult with an advanced solid tumor such as melanoma, head and neck, liver or kidney cancer. V is TRBV7-9 and J is TRBJ1-5; D unclear. The CDR3 nucleotides are TGTGCCAGCAGCTTGGAAGGGAGCAATCAGCCCCAGCATTTT. This translates into CASSLEGSNQPQHF.